This record looks at one T cell receptor beta chain sequence and its context. From germline, CDR1 is SGHNT and CDR2 YYREEE (reference sequence). The CDR3 loop spans 15 amino acids. Trimming at V came to 3 bases and at J to 7 bases, leaving 2 bases not matched to a gene. This sample is drawn from a study of cytomegalovirus exposure and HLA in healthy donors. Background on the study: Most genotyped donors, 81% of fewer than 400, had Caucasian-associated genetic ancestry.

Samples came from healthy bone marrow donors. PCR primers comprised 60 Vbeta and 13 Jbeta primers. The protocol was immunoSEQ multiplex PCR, while the TCRdb copy is restricted to in-frame clones and leaves out a portion. Of about 52,000 clones in the sample, approximately 73% are singletons; the top ten hold about 3%. The chain uses TRBV5-4 and TRBJ2-3; 16 bases align to TRBD2. The specimen was PBMCs. This clonotype was sampled from a man aged 18 to 35 in good health and CMV-seronegative. The CDR3 reads CASSSGLAGGNTQYF. CDR3 nucleotides: TGTGCCAGCAGCTCGGGACTAGCGGGAGGGAATACGCAGTATTTT. The full variable domain, with the rest looked up from reference TRBV5-4 and TRBJ2-3, is ETGVTQSPTHLIKTRGQQVTLRCSSQSGHNTVSWYQQALGQGPQFIFQYYREEENGRGNFPPRFSGLQFPNYSSELNVNALELDDSALYLCASSSGLAGGNTQYFGPGTRLTVL.